A few counts support the clone carrying this TCR beta chain. Libraries were made from RNA as TCR cDNA, using a modified protocol. In the original analysis: Per-library CDR3 reads ranged roughly 2 to 4 million; clonotypes, ~85,000 to ~550,000. Each CDR3 protein is one row after TCRdb ran MiXCR on the 5' RACE reads. For this entry, the V and J calls and clone size follow TCRdb and not the study's own pipeline. The sample has hundreds of thousands of distinct CDR3 sequences, over 25% seen once; the top ten hold 6.1%. From germline, CDR1 is DFQATT and CDR2 SNEGSKA (reference sequence). The length of the CDR3 is 14 residues. The V and J ends lost 4 bases and 4 bases respectively, with 14 bases between them. The sample is drawn from a study of identical twins' blood T cells. Study in general: Around 50 million reads covered roughly 6 alpha-chain and roughly 6 beta-chain libraries.

The chain joins TRBV20-1 to TRBJ1-3; D is perhaps TRBD1 (6 bases). This sequence originates from a woman aged 18-55 years in good health. Sequenced input: PBMCs. The CDR3, as DNA: TGCAGTGCTACAAACAGGGAGGCAGGAAACACCATATATTTT. Translating gives CSATNREAGNTIYF.